Below are 6 T cell receptor beta chains sequenced from a single sample in a study of blood T cell repertoires in COVID-19. Assay: immunoSEQ multiplex PCR; the TCRdb copy retains only in-frame clones and omits some. The sample consists of 650,000 to 800,000 clones, over 80% of them appearing once. Sequenced input: peripheral blood. These receptors all stem from a woman in her late teens or twenties with acute or convalescent COVID-19.

V usage is TRBV7-3 and J usage is TRBJ1-2; no clear D. The germline V gene encodes CDR1 SGHTA and CDR2 FQGTGA. CDR3 length: 14 amino acids. V was clipped by 0 bases and J by 6 bases, with 11 bases between them. CDR3 DNA: TGTGCCAGCAGCTTAACTCCGGGTTTGGATGGCTACACCTTC. It is translated as CASSLTPGLDGYTF. Complete variable domain (other parts from reference TRBV7-3 and TRBJ1-2): GAGVSQTPSNKVTEKGKYVELRCDPISGHTALYWYRQSLGQGPEFLIYFQGTGAADDSGLPNDRFFAVRPEGSVSTLKIQRTERGDSAVYLCASSLTPGLDGYTFGSGTRLTVV.

The sample holds a few counts of this clone. The chain uses TRBV5-6 and TRBJ1-6; TRBD1 is a possible D gene (5 bases). V lost 1 base and J 5 bases, leaving 10 bases between the germline ends. The CDR3 extends over 15 amino acids. CDR1 and CDR2 from the germline V gene are SGHDT and YYEEEE. For the CDR3, the DNA is TGTGCCAGCAGCTTGACAGGCCGGCATAATTCACCCCTCCACTTT. Protein sequence: CASSLTGRHNSPLHF.

The gene calls are TRBV7-8 and TRBJ1-3; 8 nucleotides match TRBD1. The J segment lost 0 bases and the V segment lost 4 bases, leaving 14 bases of the junction unmatched. This CDR3 has 19 residues. Per germline, CDR1 SGHVS and CDR2 FQNEAQ. The DNA for the CDR3 is TGTGCCAGCAGCTCCCCGGGACAGGCGATCCCGAGCTCTGGAAACACCATATATTTT. Translated, it gives CASSSPGQAIPSSGNTIYF.

The chain links TRBV12-5 to TRBJ2-2, with D tentatively TRBD2 (6 bases). CDR3 length: 13 amino acids. V lost 3 bases and J lost 6, with 8 bases in between. The V gene's germline CDR1 is LGHNT and CDR2 FRNRAP. CDR3 region: CASGFWGAGELFF. In DNA, the CDR3 is TGTGCTAGTGGTTTTTGGGGGGCCGGGGAGCTGTTTTTT.

The gene calls are TRBV25-1 and TRBJ2-2, with D perhaps matching TRBD2 (5 bases). The V end lost 7 bases, the J end lost 6 bases, and 6 bases lay between the germline ends. This CDR3 contains 11 residues. Germline loops: CDR1 MGHDK, CDR2 SYGVNS. CDR3: CASTEAGELFF. CDR3 bases: TGTGCCAGCACGGAGGCCGGGGAGCTGTTTTTT.

The rearrangement uses TRBV7-9 and TRBJ2-1; D might be TRBD1 (5 bases). The germline CDR1 and CDR2 sequences are SEHNR and FQNEAQ (reference sequence). CDR3 length: 15 amino acids. The germline V and J ends were trimmed by 6 bases and 3 bases, with 15 bases remaining between them. CDR3: CASSPQGGYYNEQFF. In DNA, the CDR3 is TGTGCCAGCAGTCCTCAGGGTGGCTACTACAATGAGCAGTTCTTC.